This passage covers 20 T cell receptor beta chains from one sample sequenced in a study of shared clonotypes between healthy human individuals. The table came from immunoSEQ multiplex PCR; TCRdb's copy has only in-frame clones and leaves some out. Of some 2,000,000 clones listed, about 95% are singletons. CD45RO negativity and positive selection for CCR7 defined naive CD8 cells, a population that excluded terminally differentiated effector memory CD45RA+ cells. The sample consisted of naive CD8+ T cells sorted from blood. Receptor source: a man between 18 and 29 years old in good health.

Worth noting for this clone: The same CDR3 also results from other DNA sequences found in this sample. The J gene is TRBJ2-3, the V gene TRBV4-3, with 8 bases that match TRBD2. CDR1 LGHNA and CDR2 YSLEER come from the germline V gene. The CDR3 length is 15 residues. V shed 2 bases and J 0 bases; nucleotides not matched to a gene: 1. CDR3 sequence reads: CASSQIAGSTDTQYF. In DNA form, the CDR3 reads TGCGCCAGCAGCCAAATAGCGGGGAGCACAGATACGCAGTATTTT.

This sequence joins TRBV4-3 and TRBJ1-5, with no clear D. The CDR3 runs 12 residues. Deletions cut 1 base from V and 9 bases from J, with 7 bases between. Germline V gene lookup returns CDR1 LGHNA and CDR2 YSLEER. This chain's CDR3 is CASSQGEGPQHF. In DNA form, the CDR3 reads TGCGCCAGCAGCCAAGGGGAGGGGCCCCAGCATTTT.

The chain is built from TRBV15 and TRBJ2-3, with D perhaps TRBD1 or TRBD2 (5 bases each). Trimming left V 5 bases short and J 2 bases short, with 17 bases between. Germline CDR1 is LNHNV and CDR2 is YYDKDF (reference sequence). CDR3 length: 16 amino acids. CDR3 region: CATSEGPGRNTDTQYF. In DNA, the CDR3 is TGTGCCACCAGCGAAGGTCCGGGACGCAACACAGATACGCAGTATTTT.

The gene calls are TRBV4-1 and TRBJ1-2; D gene uncertain. The germline V and J ends were trimmed by 0 bases and 4 bases, with 9 bases remaining between them. CDR1 is MGHRA and CDR2 is YSYEKL in the germline V gene. This CDR3 has 14 residues. CDR3 sequence (DNA): TGCGCCAGCAGCCAAGAGTCCTACTCCTATGGCTACACCTTC. As protein: CASSQESYSYGYTF.

The chain couples TRBV11-3 to TRBJ2-2, with TRBD2 identical over 14 bases. Germline loops: CDR1 SGHNT, CDR2 YENEEA. V gave up 4 bases and J gave up 4 bases; unmatched junction bases: 8. The length of the CDR3 is 18 residues. CDR3 loop: CASSSPTSGGGITGELFF. The CDR3 region has the DNA TGTGCCAGCAGCTCCCCGACTAGCGGGGGGGGTATCACCGGGGAGCTGTTTTTT.

Points on this clone: The same CDR3 also results from other DNA sequences found in this sample. This chain joins TRBV5-6 and TRBJ2-7; 9 bases align to TRBD1. Germline values: CDR1 SGHDT, CDR2 YYEEEE. J was trimmed by 3 bases and V by 3 bases; bases with no gene match: 4. This CDR3 is built from 14 residues. CDR3 DNA sequence: TGTGCCAGCAGCTCACCGGGACAGGGCTACGAGCAGTACTTC. Its translation is CASSSPGQGYEQYF. Based on the CDR3 plus reference TRBV5-6 and TRBJ2-7, the full variable domain is DAGVTQSPTHLIKTRGQQVTLRCSPKSGHDTVSWYQQALGQGPQFIFQYYEEEERQRGNFPDRFSGHQFPNYSSELNVNALLLGDSALYLCASSSPGQGYEQYFGPGTRLTVT.

The chain couples TRBV5-6 to TRBJ2-5; D remains unclear. The J call is in doubt because the DNA end fits TRBJ2-7 better. This CDR3 spans 15 amino acids. CDR1 is SGHDT and CDR2 is YYEEEE in the germline V gene. The CDR3 here is CASSLAEPAKYEQYF. DNA for the CDR3: TGTGCCAGCAGCTTGGCCGAGCCGGCAAAGTACGAGCAGTACTTC.

The rearrangement joins TRBV7-9 to TRBJ2-5, with 11 bases identical to TRBD2. The V gene's germline CDR1 is SEHNR and CDR2 FQNEAQ (reference sequence). This CDR3 contains 17 residues. V was clipped by 5 bases and J by 5 bases; unmatched bases: 13. The CDR3 nucleotides read TGTGCCAGCAGCGCTCCGGGACTAGCGGTGTGGGGGGAGACCCAGTACTTC. It specifies CASSAPGLAVWGETQYF.

This rearrangement joins TRBV19 to TRBJ1-5; D is perhaps TRBD1 (5 bases). From germline, CDR1 is LNHDA and CDR2 SQIVND (reference sequence). Trimming removed 5 bases from V and 0 bases from J, with 17 bases in between. The CDR3 consists of 17 residues. CDR3 in DNA: TGTGCCAGTAGTCGGGTCGAGGGGACGGTTAGCAATCAGCCCCAGCATTTT. Its protein is CASSRVEGTVSNQPQHF. The full variable domain, its missing parts supplied by reference TRBV19 and TRBJ1-5, is DGGITQSPKYLFRKEGQNVTLSCEQNLNHDAMYWYRQDPGQGLRLIYYSQIVNDFQKGDIAEGYSVSREKKESFPLTVTSAQKNPTAFYLCASSRVEGTVSNQPQHFGDGTRLSIL.

The V gene is TRBV27, the J gene TRBJ1-5; D not certain. Germline V lookup: CDR1 MNHEY, CDR2 SMNVEV (reference sequence). The CDR3 runs to 12 residues. Trimming stripped 2 bases from V and 7 bases from J, with 6 bases between. The CDR3 loop reads CASSLAQQPQHF. CDR3 nucleotide sequence: TGTGCCAGCAGTTTAGCCCAACAGCCCCAGCATTTT.

This clone was seen once. This chain links TRBV28 with TRBJ2-7; perhaps TRBD2 as D (5 bases). V was cut by 2 bases and J by 1 base, with 9 bases left in between. CDR3 length: 14 amino acids. CDR1 and CDR2 from the germline V gene are MDHEN and SYDVKM. CDR3 in amino acids: CASSLQLASYEQYF. The CDR3 nucleotides are TGTGCCAGCAGTTTACAGCTAGCATCCTACGAGCAGTACTTC.

The table lists this clone with a count of one. V and J are TRBV2 and TRBJ1-2, with D perhaps TRBD1 (5 bases). The CDR3 extends over 17 amino acids. The V gene lost 2 bases and the J gene lost 0 bases, with 16 bases spanning the gap. The V gene's germline CDR1 is SNHLY and CDR2 FYNNEI. For the CDR3, the DNA is TGTGCCAGCAGTGAACCTGCAGGGAAATACTCTAACTATGGCTACACCTTC. Translation: CASSEPAGKYSNYGYTF.

As to this clone: Other DNA variants within this sample encode the same CDR3. The V and J genes are TRBV19 and TRBJ2-1, with 11 positions matching TRBD2. The V and J ends lost 6 bases and 2 bases, in that order; junction bases with no gene match: 3. Germline V gives CDR1 LNHDA, CDR2 SQIVND (reference sequence). This CDR3 is 15 amino acids long. The CDR3 loop is CASSLAGGPYNEQFF. For the CDR3, the DNA is TGTGCCAGTAGCTTAGCGGGGGGGCCCTACAATGAGCAGTTCTTC.

The chain carries TRBV29-1 and TRBJ2-2; 9 bases are a match to TRBD1. Germline V CDR1 and CDR2: SQVTM, ANQGSEA. With V trimmed by 3 bases and J by 6 bases, 8 bases remained unmatched. This CDR3 has 15 residues. CDR3 nucleotide sequence: TGCAGCGTTGAGCCCGGGACAGGGACCCCCGGGGAGCTGTTTTTT. It is translated as CSVEPGTGTPGELFF.

About this clone: Other DNA sequences of this sample code for an identical CDR3. The rearrangement links TRBV4-1 to TRBJ2-5; D is perhaps TRBD1 (5 bases). Trimming cost V 1 base and J 0 bases, with 6 bases left between them. This CDR3 has 14 residues. Germline CDR1 is MGHRA and CDR2 is YSYEKL. The CDR3 region is CASSQAGYQETQYF. The DNA for the CDR3 is TGCGCCAGCAGCCAAGCAGGGTACCAAGAGACCCAGTACTTC.

As to this clone: The sample carries other DNA sequences with the same CDR3. The chain combines TRBV30 with TRBJ2-7; TRBD1 matches 8 bases. Per the germline V gene, CDR1 is GTSNPN and CDR2 is SVGIG (reference sequence). The junction had 5 bases not matched to a gene; V was cut back by 1 base and J by 6 bases. CDR3 length: 13 amino acids. The CDR3 nucleotides read TGTGCCTGGAGTGCTACAGGGGGAGGCGAGCAGTACTTC. This encodes CAWSATGGGEQYF.

The genes are TRBV9 and TRBJ1-5; D is undetermined. Germline values: CDR1 SGDLS, CDR2 YYNGEE. Deletions cut 0 bases from V and 0 bases from J, with 7 bases between. CDR3 length: 15 residues. CDR3 residues: CASSVGQNSNQPQHF. The CDR3 DNA sequence: TGTGCCAGCAGCGTAGGGCAGAATAGCAATCAGCCCCAGCATTTT.

The chain is built from TRBV7-9 and TRBJ1-6; D ambiguous. This CDR3 contains 14 residues. The V gene's germline CDR1 is SEHNR and CDR2 FQNEAQ (reference sequence). The germline V and J ends were trimmed by 5 bases and 7 bases, with 12 bases remaining between them. For the CDR3, the DNA is TGTGCCAGCAGCCCAGTCCTAGCCAATTCACCCCTCCACTTT. This gives the protein CASSPVLANSPLHF.

The V and J genes are TRBV6-6 and TRBJ2-3; 9 nucleotides agree with TRBD1. CDR1 and CDR2 from the germline V gene are MNHNY and SVGAGI (reference sequence). The CDR3 is 16 residues long. The junction had 9 bases not matched to a gene; V was cut back by 2 bases and J by 6 bases. The chain's CDR3 is CASSYGVDRGLDTQYF. The CDR3 DNA is TGTGCCAGCAGTTACGGGGTAGACAGGGGGTTGGATACGCAGTATTTT.

This chain uses TRBV4-1 with TRBJ2-7, with 7 bases fitting TRBD2. This CDR3 has 16 residues. CDR1 and CDR2 from the germline V gene are MGHRA and YSYEKL. The V and J ends lost 1 base and 1 base, in that order; junction bases with no gene match: 7. CDR3 bases: TGCGCCAGCAGCCAAGGGGGGGGTCTTTTGTCCTACGAGCAGTACTTC. Translation gives CASSQGGGLLSYEQYF.